Below, 22 T cell receptor beta chains from the same sample are listed, as sequenced in a study of tumor-infiltrating lymphocytes in glioblastoma multiforme. Three nested ARM-PCR rounds with V-beta and C-beta primers built TCRB libraries. TCRdb reprocessed the multiplex PCR reads via MiXCR and lists one record per CDR3 protein. The sample carries about 13,000 distinct CDR3 sequences, 60% to 75% recorded once. Input material: brain tumor tissue. The receptor set was obtained from a male donor with glioblastoma.

Points on this clonotype: One junction end does not reproduce the germline sequence, and a read error may be involved. V usage is TRBV28 and J usage is TRBJ2-5; a possible D gene is TRBD1 (5 bases). CDR1 MDHEN and CDR2 SYDVKM come from the germline V gene. The CDR3 has 15 amino acids. The CDR3 reads CANSLRGPGLEAQYF. The CDR3 bases are TGTGCCAACAGTTTAAGGGGTCCGGGTCTAGAGGCCCAGTACTTC.

With respect to this clonotype: Relative to the germline gene, one junction end is altered; a read error may explain this. The chain uses TRBV6-2 or TRBV6-3 and TRBJ2-1, with a weak D call TRBD2 (5 bases). Germline-derived CDR1 and CDR2 are MNHEY and SVGEGT. There are 13 residues in the CDR3. CDR3 nucleotides: TGTGCCAGCAGACCCGGGGTAGTCAATGGGCAGTTCTTC. Amino acid sequence: CASRPGVVNGQFF.

In its sample, this clonotype is medium-sized. The genes are TRBV6-5 and TRBJ2-1, with 13 bases lining up with TRBD2. Losses at the gene ends were 4 bases for V and 9 bases for J; bases not matched to a gene: 6. The CDR3 runs to 15 residues. Germline V gene data show CDR1 as MNHEY and CDR2 as SVGAGI. As DNA, the CDR3 is TGTGCCAGCAGTTTCACTAGCGGGAGGGCAGGTGAGCAGTTCTTC. It is translated as CASSFTSGRAGEQFF.

This clonotype was observed a handful of times. An end of the junction differs from the germline gene, which may be a read error. The chain joins TRBV7-9 to TRBJ1-4; D not certain. The CDR3 is 14 residues long. The V gene's germline CDR1 is SEHNR and CDR2 FQNEAQ (reference sequence). Written as DNA, the CDR3 is TGTGCCAGCAGCTCCGGGCCGGCCGATGAGAAACTGTTTTTT. Translating gives CASSSGPADEKLFF.

In the case of this clonotype: The junction and the germline gene differ at one end; a read error may be behind it. The chain joins TRBV10-2 to TRBJ1-2; D is possibly TRBD1 (5 bases). The germline V gene has CDR1 WSHSY and CDR2 SAAADI. The CDR3 consists of 15 residues. CDR3 residues: CASSDTGTGNYGYTF. In DNA, the CDR3 is TGCGCTAGCAGTGACACCGGGACGGGTAACTATGGCTACACCTTC.

The gene calls are TRBV7-2 and TRBJ2-5; TRBD2 matches 10 bases. The CDR3 has 16 amino acids. The germline gives CDR1 SGHTA, CDR2 FQGNSA. Trimming cost V 8 bases and J 5 bases; bases outside gene matches: 14. The DNA for the CDR3 is TGTGCCAGCGGCCGCGGGACTAGCGTTGGGGGGGAGACCCAGTACTTC. Protein: CASGRGTSVGGETQYF.

This clonotype was counted at least ten times. V is TRBV2 and J is TRBJ1-1; TRBD1 matches at 9 bases. Germline trimming cut 10 bases from V and 1 base from J; bases unmatched to any gene: 4. The CDR3 spans 13 residues. Per germline, CDR1 SNHLY and CDR2 FYNNEI. The CDR3 DNA follows: TGTGCCAACCCGGGACAGGGGAACACTGAAGCTTTCTTT. This codes for CANPGQGNTEAFF.

Note on this clonotype: One junction end does not reproduce the germline sequence, and a read error may be involved. The chain links TRBV12-3 or TRBV12-4 to TRBJ2-1, with D possibly TRBD1 on 6 matching bases. This CDR3 is 14 amino acids long. For the CDR3, the DNA is TGTGTCAGCAGTTTAAGCCATTGGGACAAAGAGCAGTTCTTC. Amino acids: CVSSLSHWDKEQFF.

This clonotype was observed once. The chain has TRBV6-1 and TRBJ1-5; D perhaps matches TRBD1 (5 bases). Per germline, CDR1 MNHNS and CDR2 SASEGT. This CDR3 contains 14 residues. Between the trimmed V and J ends, which lost 4 bases and 2 bases, there was a span of 9 bases. CDR3 protein: CASSVRGGNQPQHF. CDR3 in DNA: TGTGCCAGCAGTGTTAGAGGGGGCAATCAGCCCCAGCATTTT.

This clonotype was recorded many times. The CDR3: CASSTVPGLAGGDYNEQFF. The CDR3 nucleotides read TGCGCCAGCAGCACTGTCCCGGGACTAGCGGGGGGAGACTACAATGAGCAGTTCTTC. The chain recombines TRBV5-1 with TRBJ2-1; 15 bases match TRBD2. The ends lost 4 bases at V and 3 bases at J; junction bases unmatched: 11. The CDR3 contains 19 residues. Per the germline V gene, CDR1 is SGHRS and CDR2 is YFSETQ.

This clonotype was detected a few times. The chain joins TRBV6-1 to TRBJ2-1, with 11 bases lining up with TRBD2. The CDR3 contains 16 residues. Germline V gives CDR1 MNHNS, CDR2 SASEGT. The V segment lost 6 bases and the J segment 8 bases; nucleotides outside the gene matches: 12. The CDR3 DNA reads as TGTGCCAGCAGGGGCCGGGTAGCGGGAGGGCCATATGAGCAGTTCTTC. Residues: CASRGRVAGGPYEQFF.

This clonotype is classed as medium-sized (0.01 to 0.1%). The CDR3 loop reads CASSLGGPSYGYTF. In DNA, the CDR3 is TGTGCCAGCAGCTTAGGGGGCCCCAGCTATGGCTACACCTTC. V and J are TRBV13 and TRBJ1-2; no firm D call. CDR3 length equals 14 residues. Germline CDR1 reads PRHDT; CDR2 reads FYEKMQ (reference sequence). V was trimmed by 0 bases and J by 4 bases, leaving 9 bases between them.

Comment on this clonotype: At one boundary the junction diverges from the germline segment, which might be a read error. CDR3 sequence reads: CASSPFTGNEQNF. CDR3 nucleotide sequence: TGTGCCAGCAGTCCTTTCACAGGGAACGAGCAGAACTTC. This chain connects TRBV6-2 or TRBV6-3 to TRBJ2-7; D possibly corresponds to TRBD1 (6 bases). This CDR3 is 13 amino acids long. Germline V gene sequence: CDR1 MNHEY, CDR2 SVGEGT.

The chain recombines TRBV11-2 with TRBJ2-7, with D possibly matching TRBD2 (5 bases). V was cut by 5 bases and J by 7 bases, with 21 bases left in between. In germline, CDR1 is SGHAT, CDR2 FQNNGV. This CDR3 spans 15 amino acids. The DNA of the CDR3 is TGTGCCAGCAGCCTCTATAGCCTAGCACTATATGAGCAGTACTTC. The encoded protein is CASSLYSLALYEQYF.

By frequency in the sample, this clonotype is medium-sized. V usage is TRBV10-3 and J usage is TRBJ2-1; D unresolved. CDR1 is ENHRY and CDR2 is SYGVKD in the germline V gene. V shed 3 bases and J shed 6 bases, with 3 bases lying between them. The CDR3 totals 11 residues. The CDR3 DNA reads as TGTGCCATCAGTGATGGCAATGAGCAGTTCTTC. It yields the protein CAISDGNEQFF.

In its sample, this clonotype was seen a few times. The rearrangement links TRBV6-2 or TRBV6-3 to TRBJ2-7, with TRBD1 matching over 9 bases. V lost 11 bases to trimming and J lost 3 bases; unmatched junction nucleotides: 17. This CDR3 contains 16 residues. Germline values: CDR1 MNHEY, CDR2 SVGEGT. The CDR3 coding sequence is TGTGCCGGCGGCTTCGATCGGGACAGGGCCCTCTACGAGCAGTACTTC. It specifies CAGGFDRDRALYEQYF.

In DNA form, the CDR3 reads TGTGCCAGCATCCATTATACAGGGGTGCCACCCCTCCACTTT. It specifies CASIHYTGVPPLHF. This sequence joins TRBV4-2 and TRBJ1-6; 7 positions match TRBD1. CDR3 length equals 14 residues. The V segment lost 7 bases and the J segment 11 bases; nucleotides outside the gene matches: 11. Germline CDR1 is LGHNA and CDR2 is YNFKEQ.

This rearrangement joins TRBV11-2 to TRBJ2-5; D may be TRBD1 or TRBD2 (5 bases each). Trimming took 8 bases from V and 7 from J, leaving 17 bases between them. CDR1 SGHAT and CDR2 FQNNGV come from the germline V gene. This CDR3 is 13 amino acids long. CDR3 sequence: CASGIEGPRTQYF. In nucleotides, the CDR3 is TGTGCCAGCGGCATAGAGGGACCCAGGACCCAGTACTTC.

This chain joins TRBV20-1 and TRBJ2-7, with no clear D. This CDR3 comprises 13 residues. The germline gives CDR1 DFQATT, CDR2 SNEGSKA (reference sequence). V was cut by 0 bases and J by 6 bases, with 12 bases left in between. CDR3: CSAREAPATEQYF. The CDR3 DNA reads TGCAGTGCTAGAGAGGCCCCAGCAACCGAGCAGTACTTC.

The chain couples TRBV5-5 to TRBJ1-5; a weak D match, TRBD1 (5 bases). Looked up from germline, CDR1 is SGHKS and CDR2 is YYEKEE (reference sequence). This CDR3 comprises 16 residues. Trimming pared 0 bases from V and 0 bases from J, leaving 10 bases between. The CDR3 loop is CASSLVGGDSNQPQHF. The CDR3 bases are TGTGCCAGCAGCTTGGTTGGGGGGGATAGCAATCAGCCCCAGCATTTT.

The chain is built from TRBV28 and TRBJ2-1; 10 nucleotides agree with TRBD2. Trimming removed 2 bases from V and 6 bases from J; junction bases left unmatched: 10. From germline, CDR1 is MDHEN and CDR2 SYDVKM. CDR3 length: 17 amino acids. The CDR3 DNA is TGTGCCAGCAGTTTAGGCCTCGCAGCGGGAGGGAGCAATGAGCAGTTCTTC. Encoded protein: CASSLGLAAGGSNEQFF.

With respect to this clonotype: Germline is not matched at one junction end, which may reflect a read error. This chain uses TRBV20-1 with TRBJ1-4; D call uncertain. The germline gives CDR1 DFQATT, CDR2 SNEGSKA (reference sequence). The CDR3 contains 15 residues. The CDR3 loop reads CSARDSRVFNKKLFF. The CDR3 DNA reads as TGTAGTGCTAGAGATTCCCGGGTCTTTAATAAAAAACTGTTTTTT.